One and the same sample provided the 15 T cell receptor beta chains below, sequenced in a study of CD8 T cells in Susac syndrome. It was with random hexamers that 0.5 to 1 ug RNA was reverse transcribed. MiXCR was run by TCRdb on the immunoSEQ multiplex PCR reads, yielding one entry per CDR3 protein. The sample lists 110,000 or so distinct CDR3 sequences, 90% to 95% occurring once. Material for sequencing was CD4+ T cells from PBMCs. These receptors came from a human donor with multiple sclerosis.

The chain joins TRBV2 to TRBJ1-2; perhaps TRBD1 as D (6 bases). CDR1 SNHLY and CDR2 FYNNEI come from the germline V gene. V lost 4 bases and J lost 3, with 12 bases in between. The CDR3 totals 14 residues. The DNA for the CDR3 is TGTGCCAGCAGTGGGGGGCCTTTAGACTATGGCTACACCTTC. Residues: CASSGGPLDYGYTF.

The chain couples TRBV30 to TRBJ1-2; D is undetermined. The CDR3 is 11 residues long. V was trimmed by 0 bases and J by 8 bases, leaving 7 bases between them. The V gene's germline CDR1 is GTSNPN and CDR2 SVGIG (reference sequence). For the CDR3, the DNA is TGTGCCTGGAGTGTATTGAGGGGCTACACCTTC. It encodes CAWSVLRGYTF.

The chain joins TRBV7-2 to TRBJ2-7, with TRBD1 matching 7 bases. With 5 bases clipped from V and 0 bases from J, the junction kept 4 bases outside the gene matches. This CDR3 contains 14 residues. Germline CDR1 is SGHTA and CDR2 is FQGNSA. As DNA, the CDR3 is TGTGCCAGCAGCGCCAGGGGGAGCTCCTACGAGCAGTACTTC. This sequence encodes CASSARGSSYEQYF.

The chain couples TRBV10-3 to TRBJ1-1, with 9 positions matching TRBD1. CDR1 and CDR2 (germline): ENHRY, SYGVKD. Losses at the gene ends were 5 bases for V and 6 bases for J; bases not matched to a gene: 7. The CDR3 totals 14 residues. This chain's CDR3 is CAISRDRERAEAFF. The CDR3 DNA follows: TGTGCCATCAGTCGGGACAGGGAAAGGGCTGAAGCTTTCTTT.

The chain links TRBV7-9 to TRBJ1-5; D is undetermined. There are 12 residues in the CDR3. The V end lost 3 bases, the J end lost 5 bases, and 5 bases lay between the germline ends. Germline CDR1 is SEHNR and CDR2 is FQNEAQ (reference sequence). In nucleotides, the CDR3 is TGTGCCAGCAGCTTTTTAGATCAGCCCCAGCATTTT. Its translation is CASSFLDQPQHF.

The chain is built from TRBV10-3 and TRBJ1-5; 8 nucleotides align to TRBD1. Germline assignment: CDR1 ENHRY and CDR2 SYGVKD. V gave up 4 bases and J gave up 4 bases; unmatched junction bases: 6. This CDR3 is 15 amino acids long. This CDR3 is CAISGQGQENQPQHF. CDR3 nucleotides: TGTGCCATCAGTGGTCAGGGACAGGAGAATCAGCCCCAGCATTTT.

Here the CDR3 reads CAWSGTSVGNEQFF. DNA for the CDR3: TGTGCCTGGTCCGGGACTAGCGTCGGCAATGAGCAGTTCTTC. The J gene is TRBJ2-1, the V gene TRBV30; 10 bases line up with TRBD2. In germline, CDR1 is GTSNPN, CDR2 SVGIG (reference sequence). J gave up 6 bases and V 5 bases, and 7 bases lay outside the gene matches. This CDR3 contains 14 residues.

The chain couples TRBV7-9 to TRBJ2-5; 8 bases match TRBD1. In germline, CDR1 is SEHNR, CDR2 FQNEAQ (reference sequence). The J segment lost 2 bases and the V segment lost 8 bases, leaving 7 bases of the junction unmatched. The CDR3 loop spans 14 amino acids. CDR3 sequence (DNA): TGTGCCAGCGTTTCGAGACAGGGGCAAGAGACCCAGTACTTC. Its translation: CASVSRQGQETQYF.

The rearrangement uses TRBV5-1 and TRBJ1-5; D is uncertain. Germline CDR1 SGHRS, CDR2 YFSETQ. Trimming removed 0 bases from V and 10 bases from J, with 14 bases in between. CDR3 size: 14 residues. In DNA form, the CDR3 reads TGCGCCAGCAGCTTGGGGCCTGGTGAATCCCCCCAGCATTTT. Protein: CASSLGPGESPQHF.

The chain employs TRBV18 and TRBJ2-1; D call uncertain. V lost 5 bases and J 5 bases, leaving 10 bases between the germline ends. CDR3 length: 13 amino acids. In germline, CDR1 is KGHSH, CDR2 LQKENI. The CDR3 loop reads CASSTQSDNEQFF. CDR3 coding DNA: TGTGCCAGCTCAACTCAGTCCGACAATGAGCAGTTCTTC.

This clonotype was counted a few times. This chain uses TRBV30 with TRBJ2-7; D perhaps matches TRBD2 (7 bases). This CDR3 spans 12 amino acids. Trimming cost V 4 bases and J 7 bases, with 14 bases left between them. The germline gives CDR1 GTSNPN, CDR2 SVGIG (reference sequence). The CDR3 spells CAWNGGGKEQYF. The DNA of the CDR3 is TGTGCCTGGAACGGCGGGGGCAAAGAGCAGTACTTC.

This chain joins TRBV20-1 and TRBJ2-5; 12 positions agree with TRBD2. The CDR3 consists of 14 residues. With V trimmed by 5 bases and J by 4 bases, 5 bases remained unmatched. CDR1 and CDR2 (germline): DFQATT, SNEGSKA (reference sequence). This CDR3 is CSAVLAGGGETQYF. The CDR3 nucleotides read TGCAGTGCTGTGCTAGCGGGGGGGGGAGAGACCCAGTACTTC.

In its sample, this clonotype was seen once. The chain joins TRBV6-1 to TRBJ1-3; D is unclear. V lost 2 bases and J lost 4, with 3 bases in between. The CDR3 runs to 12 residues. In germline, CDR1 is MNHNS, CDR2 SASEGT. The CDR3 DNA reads TGTGCCAGCAGTGAACTGGGAAACACCATATATTTT. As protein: CASSELGNTIYF.

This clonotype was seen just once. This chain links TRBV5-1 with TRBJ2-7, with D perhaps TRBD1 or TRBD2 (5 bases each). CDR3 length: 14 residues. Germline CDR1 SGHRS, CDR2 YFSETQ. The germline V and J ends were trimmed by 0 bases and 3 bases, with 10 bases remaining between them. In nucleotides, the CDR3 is TGCGCCAGCAGCTTGGGGGGGTCCTTCTACGAGCAGTACTTC. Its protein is CASSLGGSFYEQYF.

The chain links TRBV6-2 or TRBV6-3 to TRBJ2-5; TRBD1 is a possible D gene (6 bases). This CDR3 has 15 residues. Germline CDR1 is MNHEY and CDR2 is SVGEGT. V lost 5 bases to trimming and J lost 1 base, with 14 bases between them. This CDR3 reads CASSPSGTSQETQYF. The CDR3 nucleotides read TGTGCCAGCAGTCCGAGTGGGACAAGCCAAGAGACCCAGTACTTC.